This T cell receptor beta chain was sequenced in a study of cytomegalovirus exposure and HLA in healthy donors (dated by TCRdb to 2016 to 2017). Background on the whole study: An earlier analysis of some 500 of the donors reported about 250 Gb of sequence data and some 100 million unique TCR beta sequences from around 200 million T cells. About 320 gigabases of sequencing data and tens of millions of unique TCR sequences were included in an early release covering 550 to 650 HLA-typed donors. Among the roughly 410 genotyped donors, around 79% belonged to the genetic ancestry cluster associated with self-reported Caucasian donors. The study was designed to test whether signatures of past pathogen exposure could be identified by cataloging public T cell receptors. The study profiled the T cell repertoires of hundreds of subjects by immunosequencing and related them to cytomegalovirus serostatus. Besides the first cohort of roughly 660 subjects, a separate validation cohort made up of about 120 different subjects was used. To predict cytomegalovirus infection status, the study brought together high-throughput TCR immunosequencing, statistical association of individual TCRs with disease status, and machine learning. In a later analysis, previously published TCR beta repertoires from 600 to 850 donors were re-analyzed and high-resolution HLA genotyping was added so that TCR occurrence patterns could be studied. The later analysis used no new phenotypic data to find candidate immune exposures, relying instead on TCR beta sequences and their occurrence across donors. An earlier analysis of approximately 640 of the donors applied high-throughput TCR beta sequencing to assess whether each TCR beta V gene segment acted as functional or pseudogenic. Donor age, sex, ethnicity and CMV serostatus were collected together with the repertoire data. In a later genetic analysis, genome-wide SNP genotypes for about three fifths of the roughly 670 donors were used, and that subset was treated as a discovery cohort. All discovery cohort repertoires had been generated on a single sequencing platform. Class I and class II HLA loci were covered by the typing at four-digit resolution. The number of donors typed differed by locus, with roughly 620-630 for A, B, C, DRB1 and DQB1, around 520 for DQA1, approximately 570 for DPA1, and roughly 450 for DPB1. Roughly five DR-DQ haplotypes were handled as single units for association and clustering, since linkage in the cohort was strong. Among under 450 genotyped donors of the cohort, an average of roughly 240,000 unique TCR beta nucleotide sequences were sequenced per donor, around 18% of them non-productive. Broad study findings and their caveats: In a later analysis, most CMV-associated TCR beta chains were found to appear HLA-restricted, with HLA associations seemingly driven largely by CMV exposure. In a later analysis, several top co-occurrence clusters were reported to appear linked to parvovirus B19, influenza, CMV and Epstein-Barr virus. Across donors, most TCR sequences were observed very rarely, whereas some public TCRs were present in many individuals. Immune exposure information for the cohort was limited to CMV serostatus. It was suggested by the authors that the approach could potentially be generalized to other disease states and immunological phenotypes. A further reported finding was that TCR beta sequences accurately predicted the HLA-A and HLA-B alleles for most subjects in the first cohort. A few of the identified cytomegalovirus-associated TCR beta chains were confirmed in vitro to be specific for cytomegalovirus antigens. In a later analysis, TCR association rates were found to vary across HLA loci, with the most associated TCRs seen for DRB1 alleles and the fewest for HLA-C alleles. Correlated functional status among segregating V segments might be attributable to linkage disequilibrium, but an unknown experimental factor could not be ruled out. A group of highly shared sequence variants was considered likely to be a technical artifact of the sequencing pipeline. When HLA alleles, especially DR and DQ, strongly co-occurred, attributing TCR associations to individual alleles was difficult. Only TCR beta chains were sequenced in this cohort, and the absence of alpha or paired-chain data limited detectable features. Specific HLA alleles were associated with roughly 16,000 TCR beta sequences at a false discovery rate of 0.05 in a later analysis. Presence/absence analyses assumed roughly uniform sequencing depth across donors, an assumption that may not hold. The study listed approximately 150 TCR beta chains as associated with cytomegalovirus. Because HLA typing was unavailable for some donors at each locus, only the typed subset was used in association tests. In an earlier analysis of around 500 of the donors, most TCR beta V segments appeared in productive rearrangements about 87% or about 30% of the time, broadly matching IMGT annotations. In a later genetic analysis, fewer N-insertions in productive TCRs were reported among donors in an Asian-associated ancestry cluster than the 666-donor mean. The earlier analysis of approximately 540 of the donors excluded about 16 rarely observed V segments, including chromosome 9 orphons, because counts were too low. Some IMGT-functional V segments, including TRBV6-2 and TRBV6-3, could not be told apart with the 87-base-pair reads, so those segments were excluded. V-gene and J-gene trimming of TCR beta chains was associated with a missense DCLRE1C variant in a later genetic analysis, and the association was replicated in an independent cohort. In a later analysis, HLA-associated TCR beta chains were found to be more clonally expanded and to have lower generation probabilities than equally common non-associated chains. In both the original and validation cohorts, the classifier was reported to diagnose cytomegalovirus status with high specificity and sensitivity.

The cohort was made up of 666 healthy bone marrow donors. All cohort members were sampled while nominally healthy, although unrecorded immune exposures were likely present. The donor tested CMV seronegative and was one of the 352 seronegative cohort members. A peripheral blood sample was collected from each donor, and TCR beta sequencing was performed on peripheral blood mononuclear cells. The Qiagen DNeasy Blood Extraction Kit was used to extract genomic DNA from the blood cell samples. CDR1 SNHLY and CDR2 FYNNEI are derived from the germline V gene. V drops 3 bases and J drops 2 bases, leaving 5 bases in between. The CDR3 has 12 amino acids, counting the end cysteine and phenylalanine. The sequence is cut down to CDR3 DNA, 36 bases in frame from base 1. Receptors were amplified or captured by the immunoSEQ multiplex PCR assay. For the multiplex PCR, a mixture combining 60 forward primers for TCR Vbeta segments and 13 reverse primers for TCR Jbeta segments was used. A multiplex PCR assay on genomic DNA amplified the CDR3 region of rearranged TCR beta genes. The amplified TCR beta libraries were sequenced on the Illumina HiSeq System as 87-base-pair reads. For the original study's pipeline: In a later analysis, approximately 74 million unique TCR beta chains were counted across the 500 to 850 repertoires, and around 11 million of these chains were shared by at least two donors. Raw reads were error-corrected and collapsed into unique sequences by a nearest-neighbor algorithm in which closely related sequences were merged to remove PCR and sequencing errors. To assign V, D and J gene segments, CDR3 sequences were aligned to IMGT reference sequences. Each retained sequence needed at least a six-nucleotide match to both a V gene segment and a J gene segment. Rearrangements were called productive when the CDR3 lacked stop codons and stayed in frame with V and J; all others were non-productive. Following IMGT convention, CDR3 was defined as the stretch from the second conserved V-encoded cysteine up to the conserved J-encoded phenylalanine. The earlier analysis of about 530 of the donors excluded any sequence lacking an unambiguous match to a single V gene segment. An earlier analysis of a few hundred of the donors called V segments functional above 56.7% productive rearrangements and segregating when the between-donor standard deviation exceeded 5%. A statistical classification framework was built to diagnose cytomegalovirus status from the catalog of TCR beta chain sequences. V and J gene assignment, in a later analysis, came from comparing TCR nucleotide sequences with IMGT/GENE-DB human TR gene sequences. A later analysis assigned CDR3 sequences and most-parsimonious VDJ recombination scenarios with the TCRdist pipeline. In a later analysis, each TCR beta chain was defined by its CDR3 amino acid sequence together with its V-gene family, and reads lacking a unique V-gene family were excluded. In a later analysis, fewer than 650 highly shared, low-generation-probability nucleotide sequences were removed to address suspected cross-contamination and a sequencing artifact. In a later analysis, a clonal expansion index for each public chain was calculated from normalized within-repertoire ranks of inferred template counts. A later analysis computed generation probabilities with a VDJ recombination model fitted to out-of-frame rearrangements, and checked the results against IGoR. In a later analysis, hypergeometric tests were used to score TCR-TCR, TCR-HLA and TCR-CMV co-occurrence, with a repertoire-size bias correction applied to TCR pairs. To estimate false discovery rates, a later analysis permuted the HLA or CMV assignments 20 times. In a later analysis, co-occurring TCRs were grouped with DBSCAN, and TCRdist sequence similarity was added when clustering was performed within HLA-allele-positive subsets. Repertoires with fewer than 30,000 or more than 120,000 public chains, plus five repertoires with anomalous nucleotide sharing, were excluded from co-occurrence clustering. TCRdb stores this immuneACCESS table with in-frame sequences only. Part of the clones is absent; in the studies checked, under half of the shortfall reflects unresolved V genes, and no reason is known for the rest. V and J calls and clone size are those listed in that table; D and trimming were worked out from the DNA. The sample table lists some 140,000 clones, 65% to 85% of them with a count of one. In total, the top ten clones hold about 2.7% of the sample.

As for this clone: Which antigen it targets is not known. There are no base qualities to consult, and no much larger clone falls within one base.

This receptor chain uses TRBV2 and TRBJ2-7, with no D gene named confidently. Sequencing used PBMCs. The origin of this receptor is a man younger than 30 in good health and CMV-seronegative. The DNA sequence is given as TGTGCCAGCAGTGACAACACCTACGAGCAGTACTTC. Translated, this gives CASSDNTYEQYF. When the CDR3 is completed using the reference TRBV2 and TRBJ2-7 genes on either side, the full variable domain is EPEVTQTPSHQVTQMGQEVILRCVPISNHLYFYWYRQILGQKVEFLVSFYNNEISEKSEIFDDQFSVERPDGSNFTLKIRSTKLEDSAMYFCASSDNTYEQYFGPGTRLTVT.